This T cell receptor (beta chain) was captured in a study of control samples from healthy donors and cancer patients. TCRdb's table, derived via immunoSEQ multiplex PCR, lists solely in-frame clones and lacks some. The sample consists of roughly 25,000 clones, roughly 91% of them appearing once. Germline V gene data show CDR1 as SQVTM and CDR2 as ANQGSEA. V was pared by 7 bases and J by 5 bases, with 10 bases of the junction left unmatched. The CDR3 extends over 13 amino acids. This chain links TRBV29-1 with TRBJ1-1; 7 nucleotides align to TRBD1. This clonotype originated in a man aged 50 or older with lung cancer. The sample consisted of PBMCs. This CDR3 reads CSAVTGKGTEAFF. CDR3 bases: TGCAGCGCAGTGACAGGGAAGGGAACTGAAGCTTTCTTT.